Below are 4 T cell receptor beta chains sequenced from a single sample in a study of vaccination effects on CD4 cells after COVID-19. After expansion with viral peptide pools in the ViraFEST assay, antigen-specific CD4+ T cells were sequenced. Culturing for 10 to 11 days preceded CD4+ T cell isolation. Subjects were given two BNT162b2 or mRNA-1273 vaccine doses. These receptors have no identified antigens. Data came from immunoSEQ multiplex PCR; TCRdb stores just in-frame clones and leaves some out. The repertoire has 25,000 to 30,000 clones, over 65% of them found once; the top ten carry roughly 10%. Sequences were derived from CD4+ T cells from PBMCs cultured with HCoV-NL63 spike peptides, sampled after COVID-19 vaccination. The receptors here all came from a human donor who received a COVID-19 vaccine.

This sequence joins TRBV3-1 (or the pseudogene TRBV3-2) and TRBJ2-5; tentative D call: TRBD2 (6 bases). The V end lost 1 base, the J end lost 5 bases, and 14 bases lay between the germline ends. Germline V gene data show CDR1 as LGHDT and CDR2 as YNNKEL (reference sequence). The CDR3 is made up of 15 amino acids. The CDR3 reads CASSQGGGIYETQYF. The CDR3, as DNA: TGTGCCAGCAGCCAAGGAGGAGGGATCTATGAGACCCAGTACTTC.

J is TRBJ2-2 and V is TRBV5-4; the match to TRBD2 covers 10 bases. CDR1 and CDR2 (germline): SGHNT, YYREEE (reference sequence). The V segment lost 4 bases and the J segment 4 bases; nucleotides outside the gene matches: 13. The CDR3 extends over 18 amino acids. The CDR3 spells CASSLRRSSGSGTGELFF. The CDR3, as DNA: TGTGCCAGCAGCCTGCGCCGTTCTAGCGGGAGCGGCACCGGGGAGCTGTTTTTT.

CDR3 amino acids: CASSLAGRETQYF. The CDR3 region has the DNA TGTGCCAGCAGCTTAGCAGGGCGAGAGACCCAGTACTTC. This sequence joins TRBV7-2 and TRBJ2-5; D gene ambiguous. V was clipped by 0 bases and J by 4 bases, with 6 bases between them. CDR1 and CDR2 (germline): SGHTA, FQGNSA. This CDR3 region has 13 residues.

The CDR3 reads CASSPKLAGGPYEQYF. In nucleotides, the CDR3 is TGTGCCAGCAGCCCTAAACTAGCGGGGGGACCCTACGAGCAGTACTTC. This chain connects TRBV5-4 to TRBJ2-7; 12 bases are shared with TRBD2. With V trimmed by 4 bases and J by 2 bases, 7 bases remained unmatched. This CDR3 spans 16 amino acids. Germline CDR1 SGHNT, CDR2 YYREEE (reference sequence). The entire variable domain, with the rest obtained from reference TRBV5-4 and TRBJ2-7, is as follows: ETGVTQSPTHLIKTRGQQVTLRCSSQSGHNTVSWYQQALGQGPQFIFQYYREEENGRGNFPPRFSGLQFPNYSSELNVNALELDDSALYLCASSPKLAGGPYEQYFGPGTRLTVT.